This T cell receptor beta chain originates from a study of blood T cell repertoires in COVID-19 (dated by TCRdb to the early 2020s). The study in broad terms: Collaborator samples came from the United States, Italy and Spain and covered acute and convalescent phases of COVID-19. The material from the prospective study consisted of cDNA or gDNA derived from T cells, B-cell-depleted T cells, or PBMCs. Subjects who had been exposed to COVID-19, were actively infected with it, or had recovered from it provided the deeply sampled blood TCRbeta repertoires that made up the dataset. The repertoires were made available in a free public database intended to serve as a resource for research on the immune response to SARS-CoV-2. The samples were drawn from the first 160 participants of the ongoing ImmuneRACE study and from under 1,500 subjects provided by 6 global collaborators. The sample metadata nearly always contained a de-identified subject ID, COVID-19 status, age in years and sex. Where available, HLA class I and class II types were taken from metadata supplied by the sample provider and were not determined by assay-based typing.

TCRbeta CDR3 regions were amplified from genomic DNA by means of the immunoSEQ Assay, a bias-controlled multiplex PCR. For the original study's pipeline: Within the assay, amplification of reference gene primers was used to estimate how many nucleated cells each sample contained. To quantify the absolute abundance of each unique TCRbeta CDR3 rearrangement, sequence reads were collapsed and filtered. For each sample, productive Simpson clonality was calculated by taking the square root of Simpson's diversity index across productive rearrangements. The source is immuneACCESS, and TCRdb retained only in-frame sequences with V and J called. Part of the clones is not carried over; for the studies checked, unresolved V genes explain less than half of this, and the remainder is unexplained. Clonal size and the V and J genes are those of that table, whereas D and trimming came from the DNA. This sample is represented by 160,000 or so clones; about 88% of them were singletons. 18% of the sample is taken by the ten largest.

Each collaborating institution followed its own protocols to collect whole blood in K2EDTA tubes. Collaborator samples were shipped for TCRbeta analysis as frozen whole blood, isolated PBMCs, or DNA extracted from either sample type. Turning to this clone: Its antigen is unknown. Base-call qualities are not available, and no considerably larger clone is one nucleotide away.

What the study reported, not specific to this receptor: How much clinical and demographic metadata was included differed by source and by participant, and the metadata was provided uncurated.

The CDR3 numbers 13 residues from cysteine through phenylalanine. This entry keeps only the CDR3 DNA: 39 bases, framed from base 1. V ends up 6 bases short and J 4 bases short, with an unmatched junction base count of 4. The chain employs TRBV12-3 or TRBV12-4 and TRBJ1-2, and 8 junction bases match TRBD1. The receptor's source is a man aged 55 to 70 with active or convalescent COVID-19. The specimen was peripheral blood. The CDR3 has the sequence CASRGQVLYGYTF. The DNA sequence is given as TGTGCCAGCAGGGGACAGGTTCTCTATGGCTACACCTTC.